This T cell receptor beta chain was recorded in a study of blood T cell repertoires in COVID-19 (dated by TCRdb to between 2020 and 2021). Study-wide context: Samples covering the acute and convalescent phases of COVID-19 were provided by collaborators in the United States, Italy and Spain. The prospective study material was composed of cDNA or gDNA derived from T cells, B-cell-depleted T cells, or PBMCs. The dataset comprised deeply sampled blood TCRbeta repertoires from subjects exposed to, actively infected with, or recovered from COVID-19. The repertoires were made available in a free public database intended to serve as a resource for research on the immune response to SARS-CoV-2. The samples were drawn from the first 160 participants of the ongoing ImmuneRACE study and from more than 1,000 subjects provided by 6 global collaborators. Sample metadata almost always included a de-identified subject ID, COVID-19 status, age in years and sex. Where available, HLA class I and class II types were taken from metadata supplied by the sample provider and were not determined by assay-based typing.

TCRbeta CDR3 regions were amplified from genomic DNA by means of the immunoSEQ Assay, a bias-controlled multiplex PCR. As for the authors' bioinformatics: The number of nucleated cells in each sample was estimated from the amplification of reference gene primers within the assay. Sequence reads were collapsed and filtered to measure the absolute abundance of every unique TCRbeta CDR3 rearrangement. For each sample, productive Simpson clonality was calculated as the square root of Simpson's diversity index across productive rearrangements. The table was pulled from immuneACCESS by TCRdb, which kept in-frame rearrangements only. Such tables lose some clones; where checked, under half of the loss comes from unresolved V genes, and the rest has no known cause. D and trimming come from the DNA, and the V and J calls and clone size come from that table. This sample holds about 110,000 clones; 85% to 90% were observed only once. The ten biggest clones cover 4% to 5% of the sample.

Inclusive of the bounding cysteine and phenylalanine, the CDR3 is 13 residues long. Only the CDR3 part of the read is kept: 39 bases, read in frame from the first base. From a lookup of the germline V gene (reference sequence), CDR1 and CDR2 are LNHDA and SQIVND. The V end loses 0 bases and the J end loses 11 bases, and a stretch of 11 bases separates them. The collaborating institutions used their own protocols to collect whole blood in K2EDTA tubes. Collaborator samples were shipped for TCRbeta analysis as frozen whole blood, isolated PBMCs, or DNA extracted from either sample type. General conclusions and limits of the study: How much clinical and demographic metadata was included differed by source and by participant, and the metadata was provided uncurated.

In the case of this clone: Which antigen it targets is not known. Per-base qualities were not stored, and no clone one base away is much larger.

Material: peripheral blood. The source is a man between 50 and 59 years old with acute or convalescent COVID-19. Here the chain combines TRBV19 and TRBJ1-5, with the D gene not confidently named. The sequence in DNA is TGTGCCAGTAGTATAGATGGGGAGAGAGCCCAGCATTTT. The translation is CASSIDGERAQHF.